What follows are 5 T cell receptor beta chains derived from one specimen sequenced in a study of OX40 agonist ivuxolimab in advanced cancers. The repertoire was sequenced with immunoSEQ multiplex PCR; TCRdb's copy has only in-frame clones and lacks some. The sample includes about 13,000 clones, around two thirds of them seen just once. The sample consisted of CD4+ or CD8+ T cells sorted from blood, taken in a trial of the OX40 agonist ivuxolimab. The receptors stem from an adult with an advanced solid tumor such as melanoma, head and neck, liver or kidney cancer.

The J gene is TRBJ1-1, the V gene TRBV27, with 7 bases matching TRBD1. The ends lost 7 bases at V and 4 bases at J; junction bases unmatched: 6. Germline V CDR1 and CDR2: MNHEY, SMNVEV (reference sequence). The CDR3 consists of 13 residues. Written as DNA, the CDR3 is TGTGCCAGCATTCTACAGGGGAGCACTGAAGCTTTCTTT. Protein product: CASILQGSTEAFF.

The CDR3 here is CASSSSFSYNEQFF. The CDR3 coding sequence is TGTGCCAGTAGTTCTTCCTTCTCCTACAATGAGCAGTTCTTC. The chain links TRBV19 to TRBJ2-1; no clear D. The CDR3 runs to 14 residues. Germline-derived CDR1 and CDR2 are LNHDA and SQIVND (reference sequence). V shed 5 bases and J shed 0 bases, with 8 bases lying between them.

The chain employs TRBV12-1 and TRBJ1-1; whether TRBD1, the table's D call, matches the DNA was not checked. TRBV12-1 is listed as a pseudogene. CDR3 length equals 15 residues. Written as DNA, the CDR3 is TGTGCCAGCAGCCCGCAGGGGGGTTCGAACACTGAAGCTTTCTTT. As protein: CASSPQGGSNTEAFF.

The chain combines TRBV6-5 with TRBJ1-5; D ambiguous. This CDR3 spans 13 amino acids. The V end lost 6 bases, the J end lost 5 bases, and 11 bases lay between the germline ends. Germline CDR1 reads MNHEY; CDR2 reads SVGAGI. Written as DNA, the CDR3 is TGTGCCAGCAGCTGGACGGTGGATCAGCCCCAGCATTTT. Protein product: CASSWTVDQPQHF.

This clone has just one count. This chain links TRBV4-2 with TRBJ2-7, with unresolved D. CDR1 is LGHNA, CDR2 YNFKEQ, per germline. The CDR3 runs 15 residues. The ends were cut back, 5 bases at V and 2 bases at J, with 16 bases in the middle. The CDR3 DNA follows: TGTGCCAGCAGCTTGATGGGCTCCTTAACCTACGAGCAGTACTTC. Its translation: CASSLMGSLTYEQYF.